The T cell receptor beta chain under discussion was sequenced for a study of CD8 T cells in Susac syndrome (dated by TCRdb to between 2018 and 2020). Study-wide context: The study used repertoire sequencing to test whether antigen drove CD8+ T cell activation and differentiation in Susac syndrome. Clonality of the CD8+ T cell repertoire was compared between 11 to 12 healthy donors, some 14 Susac syndrome patients and about 15 multiple sclerosis patients.

The germline ends are 13 bases apart after V is trimmed by 2 bases and J by 0 bases. CDR1 and CDR2 are read off the germline V gene as MDHEN and SYDVKM. Measured from the cysteine to the phenylalanine, the CDR3 is 16 residues long. Only the CDR3 DNA stays, 48 bases, in frame from base 1. Study-level results and caveats: The TCR sequencing and HLA analysis was acknowledged to have included a relatively small number of individuals.

The sample holds one count of this clonotype. Its antigen has not been determined. No base quality information exists; no much larger clone differs at one position. One read gives only weak evidence. Peripheral blood CD8+ and CD4+ T cells from healthy donors, Susac syndrome patients and multiple sclerosis patients were profiled using high-throughput TCR beta sequencing. The multiple sclerosis controls were treatment-naive patients who had stable or active relapsing-remitting disease and met the revised McDonald criteria. Bulk CD8+ and CD4+ T cells were purified magnetically by negative isolation, whereas CD8+ TEMRA cells were enriched by FACS. Blood was drawn into EDTA tubes, processed within 24 hours, and PBMCs were isolated by density gradient centrifugation. PBMCs intended for TCR sequencing were cryopreserved in liquid nitrogen and were subsequently thawed in a 37 degrees C water bath. The sorted or isolated CD4+, CD8+ and CD8+ TEMRA cells reached a purity of at least 90%.

RNA was extracted using the RNeasy kit, and about 0.45 to 1 ug of the RNA was reverse transcribed with random hexamers. The immunoSEQ multiplex PCR assay, covering 54 Vbeta and 13 Jbeta segments, was used to amplify TCR beta CDR3 regions. Bias from PCR amplification was corrected by using a synthetic template baseline for primer optimization and for computational correction. The source study handled its data this way. Only productive sequences were kept, with reads annotated to V, D and J genes according to IMGT and analyzed in immunoSEQ Analyzer. To calculate clonality, Shannon entropy was normalized by log2 of the number of productive unique sequences and then subtracted from one. For each patient and control, public and private clones were evaluated among the 100 most prevalent clones. A clone was defined as Susac-specific if it was absent from the healthy and MS cohorts, from approximately 980 published viral clones and from other ImmuneACCESS disease sequences. The public reads were reanalyzed by TCRdb: fastp trimming at Q25, MiXCR alignment, in-frame beta chains only. Rows merge per CDR3 protein into single entries with the most common DNA and genes. TCRdb assigned the V and J calls; the authors' analysis was not used. The sample has 250,000 to 300,000 distinct CDR3 sequences on record, roughly 85% of them singletons. The leading ten clones occupy 0.095% to 0.14% of the sample.

The sequence derives from a human donor with multiple sclerosis. Sequenced: CD8+ T cells from PBMCs. The chain links TRBV28 with TRBJ1-1, with TRBD1 tentatively as D gene (5 bases match). At the DNA level, the sequence is TGTGCCAGCAGTTTAAATATCCGGACAATGAACACTGAAGCTTTCTTT. Its protein is CASSLNIRTMNTEAFF.